The 21 T cell receptor beta chains below all came from one sample that was sequenced in a study of post-analysis software for immune sequencing data (dated by TCRdb to the mid-2010s). Results the study describes overall, beyond this receptor: Four or five TRBV segments, including TRBV5-6, TRBV5-1 and TRBV20-1, were significantly more frequent in patients than controls.

The library was obtained by PCR. Sequencer: Illumina HiSeq 2500. To reduce PCR and sequencing biases, unique molecular identifiers were built into the TCR beta cDNA libraries. TCRdb handled the public reads itself, with Q25 trimming in fastp and clone calling in MiXCR, and kept productive beta chains. Identical CDR3 proteins give one entry, which carries the most common genes and DNA. The sample table holds about 820,000 distinct CDR3 sequences, of which about 53% were seen once. About 4.8% of the sample comes from the top ten. Their antigen targets remain unknown. Sequencing used blood. These TCRs come from a girl aged 5-17 years with multiple sclerosis.

The J gene is TRBJ2-3, the V gene TRBV5-1, with 8 bases identical to TRBD2. The germline V gene encodes CDR1 SGHRS and CDR2 YFSETQ. The CDR3 has 17 amino acids. Trimming at V came to 4 bases and at J to 4 bases, leaving 14 bases not matched to a gene. The chain's CDR3 is CASSHSSSGLGADTQYF. DNA for the CDR3: TGCGCCAGCAGCCACTCAAGTTCGGGACTAGGAGCAGATACGCAGTATTTT.

This clonotype was counted only a few times. J is TRBJ2-3 and V is TRBV20-1; D might be TRBD1 or TRBD2, each matching 6 bases. The CDR3 has 16 residues. The germline gives CDR1 DFQATT, CDR2 SNEGSKA (reference sequence). Trimming left V 0 bases short and J 6 bases short, with 19 bases between. The CDR3 protein is CSAREWSRGPSDTQYF. In DNA, the CDR3 is TGCAGTGCTAGAGAATGGTCCCGGGGGCCATCTGATACGCAGTATTTT.

V usage is TRBV5-1 and J usage is TRBJ2-7, with D perhaps being TRBD1 or TRBD2 (5 bases each). The CDR3 has 17 amino acids. Between the trimmed V and J ends, which lost 4 bases and 4 bases, there was a span of 24 bases. Germline V CDR1 and CDR2: SGHRS, YFSETQ. CDR3 sequence reads: CASSPSRRDPRLYEQYF. CDR3 sequence (DNA): TGCGCCAGCAGCCCGTCTCGACGGGACCCTCGCTTGTACGAGCAGTACTTC.

There are a few counts of this clonotype. The chain links TRBV20-1 to TRBJ1-5; 7 bases match TRBD1. This CDR3 spans 15 amino acids. V gave up 3 bases and J gave up 3 bases; unmatched junction bases: 8. Per germline, CDR1 DFQATT and CDR2 SNEGSKA (reference sequence). This chain's CDR3 is CSAREQDRVNQPQHF. CDR3 coding DNA: TGCAGTGCTAGGGAACAAGACAGGGTCAATCAGCCCCAGCATTTT.

For this clonotype: Its ends do not fully match the called genes, so a read error is possible. In nucleotides, the CDR3 is TGCAGTGCCCCGAGGAGGGGAAGAGCCAGAAACATTCAGTACTTC. Its protein is CSAPRRGRARNIQYF. The chain recombines TRBV20-1 with TRBJ2-4, with D tentatively TRBD2 (6 bases). The CDR3 consists of 15 residues. Germline V gene data show CDR1 as DFQATT and CDR2 as SNEGSKA (reference sequence).

This chain links TRBV7-3 with TRBJ2-1; 8 bases agree with TRBD2. The germline gives CDR1 SGHTA, CDR2 FQGTGA. V lost 5 bases to trimming and J lost 7 bases; unmatched junction nucleotides: 10. This CDR3 has 15 amino acids. CDR3 sequence: CASSPPGTRANEQFF. In DNA form, the CDR3 reads TGTGCCAGCAGCCCGCCCGGGACTAGGGCGAATGAGCAGTTCTTC.

This clonotype came up a few times. The gene calls are TRBV12-3 or TRBV12-4 and TRBJ2-7; 14 nucleotides align to TRBD2. The DNA end is a closer match to TRBJ2-5, so the J assignment may be wrong. The CDR3 spans 18 residues. In nucleotides, the CDR3 is TGTGCCAGCACCTCGGGACTAGCGGGAGTCGGGGGAGGAGAGACCCAGTACTTC. Translated, it gives CASTSGLAGVGGGETQYF.

The rearrangement links TRBV2 to TRBJ2-5; 8 bases map to TRBD1. V lost 6 bases and J lost 11; bases outside the gene matches: 8. Germline lookup yields CDR1 SNHLY and CDR2 FYNNEI. The length of the CDR3 is 12 residues. The CDR3 loop reads CASRGQGEKQYF. Written as DNA, the CDR3 is TGTGCCAGCAGAGGACAGGGCGAAAAGCAGTACTTC.

This clonotype was detected a few times. This chain connects TRBV12-3 or TRBV12-4 to TRBJ2-7; 8 nucleotides match TRBD1. CDR3 length equals 16 residues. Trimming cost V 7 bases and J 0 bases; bases outside gene matches: 11. CDR3 nucleotides: TGTGCCAGCAAGGGCAGGGGACAGGCGAGCTCCTACGAGCAGTACTTC. Protein: CASKGRGQASSYEQYF.

This sequence joins TRBV3-1 and TRBJ1-2; 8 nucleotides align to TRBD1. In germline, CDR1 is LGHDT, CDR2 YNNKEL (reference sequence). The trim removed 3 bases at V and 7 bases at J, leaving 10 bases unmatched. The CDR3 length is 15 residues. The CDR3 protein is CASSQRRQGARGYTF. CDR3 DNA: TGTGCCAGCAGCCAGAGGCGCCAGGGGGCCCGTGGCTACACCTTC.

The chain is built from TRBV7-2 and TRBJ2-3; D might be TRBD2 (5 bases). This CDR3 has 15 residues. V was pared by 5 bases and J by 5 bases, with 17 bases between. Germline V gene sequence: CDR1 SGHTA, CDR2 FQGNSA. The CDR3 DNA sequence: TGTGCCAGCAGCACAAGTCGGGGTATGGGAGATACGCAGTATTTT. Its translation is CASSTSRGMGDTQYF.

This clonotype has a handful of counts. The gene calls are TRBV29-1 and TRBJ2-5; D is perhaps TRBD1 or TRBD2 (5 bases each). The germline V gene has CDR1 SQVTM and CDR2 ANQGSEA. CDR3 length equals 12 residues. The germline V and J ends were trimmed by 7 bases and 0 bases, with 9 bases remaining between them. In DNA form, the CDR3 reads TGCAGCGGGGGGAGTTACCAAGAGACCCAGTACTTC. Translated, it gives CSGGSYQETQYF.

The J gene is TRBJ2-1, the V gene TRBV5-1; 11 bases map to TRBD1. The ends lost 6 bases at V and 3 bases at J; junction bases unmatched: 5. This CDR3 region has 15 residues. Germline CDR1 and CDR2: SGHRS and YFSETQ. CDR3 DNA sequence: TGCGCCAGCACCCCGGGGACAGGGGGCTACAATGAGCAGTTCTTC. Its protein product is CASTPGTGGYNEQFF.

The chain joins TRBV14 to TRBJ2-1, with TRBD2 matching 9 bases. V shed 4 bases, J shed 7 bases, and the junction held 11 bases outside the gene matches. The V gene's germline CDR1 is SGHDN and CDR2 FVKESK. The CDR3 covers 16 residues. This CDR3 reads CASSPPGLAFFNEQFF. Here the CDR3 DNA reads TGTGCCAGCAGCCCTCCGGGACTAGCATTTTTTAATGAGCAGTTCTTC.

This clonotype has a handful of counts. The V call is TRBV29-1, the J call TRBJ2-1; TRBD1 aligns across 10 bases. The junction had 6 bases not matched to a gene; V was cut back by 0 bases and J by 4 bases. The length of the CDR3 is 16 residues. Germline CDR1 SQVTM, CDR2 ANQGSEA. For the CDR3, the DNA is TGCAGCGTTGAAGATTTCGGGACAGGGGAATACAATGAGCAGTTCTTC. This encodes CSVEDFGTGEYNEQFF.

This clonotype was counted between two and nine times. J is TRBJ2-7 and V is TRBV29-1; no reliable D call. CDR3 length: 12 amino acids. Germline assignment: CDR1 SQVTM and CDR2 ANQGSEA. Trimming removed 6 bases from V and 3 bases from J, with 12 bases in between. The CDR3 is CSVVRTNYEQYF. In DNA form, the CDR3 reads TGCAGCGTCGTCCGGACCAACTACGAGCAGTACTTC.

Concerning this clonotype: This CDR3 fails to terminate in the conserved phenylalanine or tryptophan, so it likely reflects a read error. The rearrangement joins TRBV12-3 or TRBV12-4 to TRBJ2-4, with D maybe TRBD2 (5 bases). The CDR3 has 14 residues. Trimming removed 3 bases at V and 9 bases at J, with 15 bases between. This CDR3 reads CASSFGPASGIQYS. CDR3 nucleotide sequence: TGTGCCAGCAGTTTCGGGCCCGCCAGCGGCATTCAGTACTCC.

Only a few counts were recorded for this clonotype. CDR3 loop: CSATVAGGPRADTQYF. CDR3 in DNA: TGCAGTGCTACAGTAGCGGGGGGGCCGCGCGCAGATACGCAGTATTTT. J is TRBJ2-3 and V is TRBV20-1; 11 bases line up with TRBD2. V lost 4 bases and J lost 4; bases outside the gene matches: 10. This CDR3 is built from 16 residues. CDR1 and CDR2 (germline): DFQATT, SNEGSKA (reference sequence).

The gene calls are TRBV7-9 and TRBJ1-5; weak D call: TRBD1 (5 bases). The CDR3 runs 15 residues. V was clipped by 1 base and J by 1 base, with 8 bases between them. Germline values: CDR1 SEHNR, CDR2 FQNEAQ (reference sequence). The CDR3 sequence: CASSLGRESNQPQHF. The CDR3 nucleotides are TGTGCCAGCAGCTTAGGCAGGGAAAGCAATCAGCCCCAGCATTTT.

A word on this clonotype: Its ends do not fully match the called genes, so a read error is possible. CDR3 in DNA: TGTGCCGGCAGTTCGACAGGTCTTCAAGGGACCCAGTACTTC. Its protein product is CAGSSTGLQGTQYF. The chain recombines TRBV12-3 or TRBV12-4 with TRBJ2-7, with D possibly TRBD1 on 6 matching bases. Gene TRBJ2-5 matches the end of the DNA better, so the J call may be wrong. The CDR3 sequence is 14 residues long.

This clonotype appeared a single time. The rearrangement joins TRBV6-5 to TRBJ1-2; D unclear. V was clipped by 2 bases and J by 0 bases, with 10 bases between them. The CDR3 has 15 amino acids. Germline CDR1 reads MNHEY; CDR2 reads SVGAGI. CDR3 protein: CASSYSGFSNYGYTF. The CDR3 region has the DNA TGTGCCAGCAGTTACAGCGGGTTTTCTAACTATGGCTACACCTTC.